This is a list of T cell receptor beta chains from one sample in a study of T cells in Graves' hyperthyroidism and ophthalmopathy. TCRdb processed the multiplex PCR reads anew with MiXCR; each CDR3 protein has one entry. The repertoire holds about 610,000 distinct CDR3 sequences, 40% to 55% seen once, with around 7.7% in the top ten. The sample taken for sequencing was peripheral blood or thyroid tissue (not recorded which). Receptors originate from a woman aged 18-29 years with Graves' hyperthyroidism. Each CDR3 is given with its conserved first and last residue. A D gene is named only where the DNA matches it firmly. Size values are once, few and many counts, or a class for expanded clones, and some rows have none.

TRBD1	TRBV18	TRBJ1-2	-	CASSPETGRAGVYGYTF	TGTGCCAGCTCACCAGAGACAGGGAGGGCCGGGGTTTATGGCTACACCTTC
-	TRBV4-3	TRBJ2-2	many	CASSQGRASGELFF	TGCGCCAGCAGCCAAGGGAGGGCGAGCGGGGAGCTGTTTTTT
-	TRBV29-1	TRBJ1-2	many	CSVEEVSGRPYGYTF	TGCAGCGTTGAAGAGGTGAGCGGACGTCCTTATGGCTACACCTTC
TRBD1	TRBV7-2	TRBJ2-7	many	CASSLGGQVYEQYF	TGTGCCAGCAGCTTAGGGGGACAGGTCTACGAGCAGTACTTC
TRBD2	TRBV2	TRBJ2-7	-	CASMRTSGFEQYF	TGTGCCAGCATGAGGACTAGCGGATTTGAGCAGTACTTC
-	TRBV20-1	TRBJ1-6	few	CSATSGGGGNSALHF	TGCAGTGCAACCAGTGGGGGTGGGGGAAATTCGGCCCTCCACTTT
TRBD1	TRBV5-1	TRBJ2-7	many	CASSLDGTGSYEQYF	TGCGCCAGCAGCTTGGATGGGACAGGGTCCTACGAGCAGTACTTC
TRBD2	TRBV6-1	TRBJ2-7	many	CAGRAGESYEQYF	TGTGCCGGCAGAGCGGGAGAGTCCTACGAGCAGTACTTC
-	TRBV24-1	TRBJ2-7	many	CATSAGDGSYEQYF	TGTGCCACCAGTGCGGGGGACGGGAGTTACGAGCAGTACTTC
TRBD1	TRBV7-6	TRBJ1-5	-	CARQGLSNQPQHF	TGTGCCCGACAGGGCTTAAGCAATCAGCCCCAGCATTTT
-	TRBV6-1	TRBJ2-2	-	CASSDPALSGRNTGELFF	TGTGCCAGCAGTGATCCAGCGTTGTCGGGACGGAACACCGGGGAGCTGTTTTTT
-	TRBV6-5	TRBJ2-2	few	CASSYSIPNTGELFF	TGTGCCAGCAGTTACTCGATCCCGAACACCGGGGAGCTGTTTTTT
-	TRBV19	TRBJ2-7	-	CASSIGGSRSGSYEQYF	TGTGCCAGTAGTATAGGAGGATCCCGTAGCGGTTCCTACGAGCAGTACTTC
-	TRBV6-5	TRBJ2-7	-	CASSYPGPPGEQYF	TGTGCCAGCAGTTACCCGGGGCCCCCGGGCGAGCAGTACTTC
-	TRBV20-1	TRBJ1-1	few	CSANSETMKQFF	TGCAGTGCTAATTCCGAGACAATGAAGCAGTTCTTT
-	TRBV24-1	TRBJ2-1	once	CATSDRQDSPYNEQFF	TGTGCCACCAGTGACAGACAGGATTCACCTTACAATGAGCAGTTCTTC
-	TRBV12-3/TRBV12-4	TRBJ2-5	many	CASSPRSWGETQYF	TGTGCCAGCAGCCCCCGCTCGTGGGGGGAGACCCAGTACTTC
TRBD2	TRBV7-8	TRBJ2-1	-	CASERESYNEQFF	TGTGCCAGCGAGCGGGAATCCTACAATGAGCAGTTCTTC
-	TRBV4-1	TRBJ1-1	many	CASSQGQVVSTEAFF	TGCGCCAGCAGCCAAGGGCAGGTCGTAAGCACTGAAGCTTTCTTT
TRBD1	TRBV28	TRBJ1-2	few	CASSPPPPTGAALGYTF	TGTGCCAGCAGTCCTCCTCCGCCGACAGGGGCGGCTTTAGGCTACACCTTC
-	TRBV11-2	TRBJ2-7	-	CASSLGRVVTYEQYF	TGTGCCAGCAGCTTAGGTAGGGTAGTCACCTACGAGCAGTACTTC
TRBD1	TRBV15	TRBJ2-2	many	CATSKTGATGELFF	TGTGCCACCAGCAAAACAGGGGCCACCGGGGAGCTGTTTTTT
TRBD1	TRBV6-5	TRBJ1-1	-	CASSGTGGTTEALF	TGTGCCAGCAGTGGGACAGGGGGAACGACTGAAGCTCTCTTT